These 19 T cell receptor beta chains were all obtained from the same sample, sequenced in a study of cytomegalovirus exposure and HLA in healthy donors listed by TCRdb under 2017. Libraries were made using the immunoSEQ multiplex PCR assay. For the multiplex PCR, a mixture combining 60 forward primers for TCR Vbeta segments and 13 reverse primers for TCR Jbeta segments was used. The source is immuneACCESS, and TCRdb retained only in-frame sequences with V and J called. Part of the clones is not carried over; for the studies checked, unresolved V genes explain less than half of this, and the remainder is unexplained. For this sample there are about 170,000 clones; roughly 80% appear just once. Over 0.65% of the sample lies in the top ten. Input material: PBMCs. The receptor set was obtained from a woman aged 18-30 years in good health and CMV-seronegative.

V usage is TRBV2 and J usage is TRBJ2-2; weak D call: TRBD2 (6 bases). V lost 3 bases to trimming and J lost 4 bases, with 27 bases between them. In germline, CDR1 is SNHLY, CDR2 FYNNEI. The CDR3 sequence is 20 residues long. The CDR3 bases are TGTGCCAGCAGTGATGATTTCGTCAGCGAACTAGCAAAGGCCACCGGGGAGCTGTTTTTT. Its translation is CASSDDFVSELAKATGELFF. Full variable domain (missing parts from reference TRBV2 and TRBJ2-2): EPEVTQTPSHQVTQMGQEVILRCVPISNHLYFYWYRQILGQKVEFLVSFYNNEISEKSEIFDDQFSVERPDGSNFTLKIRSTKLEDSAMYFCASSDDFVSELAKATGELFFGEGSRLTVL.

The chain recombines TRBV18 with TRBJ2-7, with D possibly matching TRBD2 (5 bases). Looked up from germline, CDR1 is KGHSH and CDR2 is LQKENI. The CDR3 has 16 amino acids. The ends were cut back, 6 bases at V and 0 bases at J, with 18 bases in the middle. CDR3 amino acids: CASSHGSTPSSYEQYF. As DNA, the CDR3 is TGTGCCAGCTCCCATGGGAGTACCCCAAGCTCCTACGAGCAGTACTTC.

V gene TRBV7-2 combines with J gene TRBJ1-4, with 9 positions matching TRBD1. The CDR3 is 13 amino acids. The germline V gene encodes CDR1 SGHTA and CDR2 FQGNSA. The V and J ends lost 7 bases and 8 bases, in that order; junction bases with no gene match: 5. CDR3 loop: CASTGTGSEKLFF. Here the CDR3 DNA reads TGTGCCAGCACCGGGACAGGGTCCGAAAAACTGTTTTTT.

This clone was counted between two and nine times. CDR3 region: CASSLGEEQYF. The DNA of the CDR3 is TGTGCCAGTAGCCTCGGGGAGGAGCAGTACTTC. V is TRBV19 and J is TRBJ2-7, with TRBD2 as a possible D gene (5 bases). This CDR3 has 11 residues. The germline gives CDR1 LNHDA, CDR2 SQIVND (reference sequence). V gave up 6 bases and J gave up 7 bases, with 10 bases separating them.

The chain uses TRBV28 and TRBJ2-1; D is possibly TRBD2 (5 bases). From germline, CDR1 is MDHEN and CDR2 SYDVKM. This CDR3 contains 15 residues. Between the trimmed V and J ends, which lost 1 base and 9 bases, there was a span of 16 bases. This CDR3 is CASSLSHGPGCEQFF. The CDR3 DNA sequence: TGTGCCAGCAGTTTATCTCACGGGCCGGGATGTGAGCAGTTCTTC.

This clone turned up a few times. The J gene is TRBJ2-1, the V gene TRBV9; 12 positions match TRBD2. Losses at the gene ends were 4 bases for V and 9 bases for J; bases not matched to a gene: 8. This CDR3 comprises 15 residues. Germline assignment: CDR1 SGDLS and CDR2 YYNGEE. The CDR3 is CASSPRLAGVTEQFF. CDR3 DNA sequence: TGTGCCAGCAGCCCCCGACTAGCGGGAGTTACTGAGCAGTTCTTC.

V usage is TRBV13 and J usage is TRBJ2-7, with 9 positions matching TRBD1. The CDR3 contains 15 residues. V shed 1 base, J shed 2 bases, and the junction held 3 bases outside the gene matches. Germline-derived CDR1 and CDR2 are PRHDT and FYEKMQ (reference sequence). In nucleotides, the CDR3 is TGTGCCAGCAGCTTAGCTGGGACAGGGCCCTACGAGCAGTACTTC. Protein: CASSLAGTGPYEQYF.

The V call is TRBV5-1, the J call TRBJ1-2; unclear D gene. The germline gives CDR1 SGHRS, CDR2 YFSETQ. The V end was cut by 1 base, the J end by 3 bases, with 10 bases between. The CDR3 length is 14 residues. DNA of the CDR3: TGCGCCAGCAGCTTGCGTGTGGGCTACTATGGCTACACCTTC. This encodes CASSLRVGYYGYTF.

The chain has TRBV9 and TRBJ2-7; 8 bases line up with TRBD2. Germline V gives CDR1 SGDLS, CDR2 YYNGEE. There are 16 residues in the CDR3. Trimming removed 1 base from V and 5 bases from J; junction bases left unmatched: 11. CDR3 amino acids: CASSVSPQREYHEQYF. The CDR3 DNA reads TGTGCCAGCAGCGTATCCCCCCAGCGGGAGTACCACGAGCAGTACTTC.

V gene TRBV7-8 combines with J gene TRBJ2-2; D is undetermined. Trimming took off 3 bases at V and 5 bases at J, with 13 bases between the two ends. There are 15 residues in the CDR3. Germline assignment: CDR1 SGHVS and CDR2 FQNEAQ. The CDR3 is CASSFPVAATGELFF. The CDR3 region has the DNA TGTGCCAGCAGCTTCCCGGTTGCGGCTACCGGGGAGCTGTTTTTT.

The rearrangement links TRBV7-8 to TRBJ2-5; the match to TRBD2 covers 7 bases. The germline V gene has CDR1 SGHVS and CDR2 FQNEAQ. V shed 5 bases and J 1 base; nucleotides not matched to a gene: 7. The CDR3 runs 15 residues. In DNA form, the CDR3 reads TGTGCCAGCAGCCCAATAACTAGCGCCCAAGAGACCCAGTACTTC. This translates into CASSPITSAQETQYF. Together with reference TRBV7-8 and TRBJ2-5, the CDR3 gives the full variable domain: GAGVSQSPRYKVAKRGQDVALRCDPISGHVSLFWYQQALGQGPEFLTYFQNEAQLDKSGLPSDRFFAERPEGSVSTLKIQRTQQEDSAVYLCASSPITSAQETQYFGPGTRLLVL.

The chain links TRBV28 to TRBJ1-1; no definite D call. CDR1 and CDR2 from the germline V gene are MDHEN and SYDVKM. This CDR3 spans 13 amino acids. V lost 6 bases and J lost 4, with 12 bases in between. CDR3 nucleotides: TGTGCCAGCAGGGTGTATGCGGGCACTGAAGCTTTCTTT. It translates to CASRVYAGTEAFF.

The sample holds a few counts of this clone. The chain uses TRBV11-2 and TRBJ2-3, with 13 bases that match TRBD2. Trimming took 1 base from V and 2 from J; bases not matched to a gene: 6. The CDR3 loop spans 18 amino acids. CDR1 is SGHAT and CDR2 is FQNNGV in the germline V gene. This CDR3 reads CASSLVGLAGAFTDTQYF. CDR3 nucleotide sequence: TGTGCCAGCAGCTTAGTTGGACTAGCGGGAGCCTTCACAGATACGCAGTATTTT.

The count of this clone is one. The junction departs from the called germline gene at one end, perhaps through a read error. This chain's CDR3 is CASSRGLDTYEQYF. Written as DNA, the CDR3 is TGTGCTAGCAGCAGGGGGCTAGACACCTACGAGCAGTACTTC. This chain links TRBV7-7 with TRBJ2-5; the match to TRBD1 covers 8 bases. The tail of the sequence fits TRBJ2-7 better, so the J call may be wrong. The V gene's germline CDR1 is SSHAT and CDR2 FNYEAQ (reference sequence). The CDR3 extends over 14 amino acids.

The chain's CDR3 is CASSPGGAFNQPQHF. CDR3 nucleotide sequence: TGTGCCAGCAGCCCCGGCGGGGCGTTCAATCAGCCCCAGCATTTT. The gene calls are TRBV28 and TRBJ1-5, with D possibly TRBD1 on 5 matching bases. The germline V and J ends were trimmed by 6 bases and 3 bases, with 15 bases remaining between them. Germline V gives CDR1 MDHEN, CDR2 SYDVKM. This CDR3 is built from 15 residues.

The chain uses TRBV10-1 and TRBJ2-5; no reliable D call. The CDR3 totals 12 residues. Germline V gene sequence: CDR1 WNHNN, CDR2 SYGVQD (reference sequence). Trimming pared 0 bases from V and 5 bases from J, leaving 4 bases between. The CDR3 region has the DNA TGCGCCAGCAGTGAGTCACGGGAGACCCAGTACTTC. Its protein is CASSESRETQYF.

The chain uses TRBV12-5 and TRBJ2-7; possible D gene TRBD2, 6 bases. Trimming took 3 bases from V and 7 from J, leaving 13 bases between them. The CDR3 has 13 amino acids. The germline CDR1 and CDR2 sequences are LGHNT and FRNRAP. The DNA for the CDR3 is TGTGCTAGTGGTTTCCGGGAGCCCTGGGAGCAGTACTTC. Translation gives CASGFREPWEQYF.

The chain carries TRBV5-1 and TRBJ2-6; 11 bases match TRBD1. The CDR3 spans 20 residues. V dropped 2 bases and J dropped 0; count of bases not matched to a gene: 10. Germline loops: CDR1 SGHRS, CDR2 YFSETQ. As DNA, the CDR3 is TGCGCCAGCAGCTTAACCCAGGGACAGGGGGTATCCTCTGGGGCCAACGTCCTGACTTTC. This codes for CASSLTQGQGVSSGANVLTF.

This chain links TRBV11-2 with TRBJ2-2; 8 bases agree with TRBD2. With V trimmed by 5 bases and J by 4 bases, 6 bases remained unmatched. The CDR3 is made up of 15 amino acids. The germline gives CDR1 SGHAT, CDR2 FQNNGV. The CDR3: CASSPSGRGTGELFF. CDR3 coding DNA: TGTGCCAGCAGCCCAAGCGGGAGAGGCACCGGGGAGCTGTTTTTT.